These 18 T cell receptor beta chains were all obtained from the same sample, sequenced in a study of blood T cell repertoires in COVID-19. Only in-frame clones appear in the TCRdb table, and some are missing; sequencing was by immunoSEQ multiplex PCR. Of 250,000 to 350,000 clones in the sample, 85% to 90% were seen once. Sequencing input: PBMCs or T cells enriched from blood (not recorded which). The receptors shown here come from a woman under 30 with acute COVID-19.

J is TRBJ2-1 and V is TRBV3-1 (or the pseudogene TRBV3-2), with 12 bases identical to TRBD2. The length of the CDR3 is 15 residues. The V and J ends lost 4 bases and 7 bases, in that order; junction bases with no gene match: 5. Per germline, CDR1 LGHDT and CDR2 YNNKEL (reference sequence). The CDR3 nucleotides are TGTGCCAGCAGCCTGACTAGCGGGAGTTGGAATGAGCAGTTCTTC. Encoded protein: CASSLTSGSWNEQFF.

As to this clone: The DNA is left out, because the CDR3 cannot be placed on it with certainty; the CDR3 is given as TCRdb lists it. The rearrangement joins TRBV28 to TRBJ1-1. The CDR3 numbers 16 amino acids, ends counted. Germline-derived CDR1 and CDR2 are MDHEN and SYDVKM. CDR3 loop: CASSLGTGRMNTEAFF.

This clone appeared a single time. The rearrangement uses TRBV11-3 and TRBJ2-7, with D maybe TRBD1 (6 bases). Trimming removed 4 bases at V and 3 bases at J, with 16 bases between. The germline V gene has CDR1 SGHNT and CDR2 YENEEA. The CDR3 contains 15 residues. CDR3 sequence: CASSSILRGIYEQYF. The CDR3 DNA reads as TGTGCCAGCAGCTCTATCCTGAGGGGGATCTACGAGCAGTACTTC.

The chain employs TRBV28 and TRBJ1-6, with 7 bases matching TRBD1. The V gene's germline CDR1 is MDHEN and CDR2 SYDVKM. The CDR3 loop spans 14 amino acids. The J segment lost 8 bases and the V segment lost 2 bases, leaving 3 bases of the junction unmatched. CDR3 nucleotides: TGTGCCAGCAGTTTACCAGGGGGAGATTCACCCCTCCACTTT. Protein sequence: CASSLPGGDSPLHF.

The CDR3 region has the DNA TGTGCCAGCAGCCCGCCCAGGGGGGTCACTGAAGCTTTCTTT. Amino acids: CASSPPRGVTEAFF. V gene TRBV11-3 combines with J gene TRBJ1-1, with 7 bases identical to TRBD1. V lost 5 bases and J lost 4; bases outside the gene matches: 7. Germline CDR1 SGHNT, CDR2 YENEEA. This CDR3 has 14 residues.

This clone occurred once. The chain joins TRBV11-1 to TRBJ2-3, with a possible D match to TRBD2 (5 bases). V was clipped by 7 bases and J by 5 bases, with 13 bases between them. The length of the CDR3 is 13 residues. Looked up from germline, CDR1 is SGHAT and CDR2 is FQDESV (reference sequence). Written as DNA, the CDR3 is TGTGCCAGCAAACTAGAAAACGAAGATACGCAGTATTTT. Amino acid sequence: CASKLENEDTQYF.

The sample holds a few counts of this clone. The V call is TRBV7-3, the J call TRBJ2-2, with 9 bases lining up with TRBD1. The CDR3 is 17 amino acids. The V segment lost 0 bases and the J segment 5 bases; nucleotides outside the gene matches: 7. Germline V gene sequence: CDR1 SGHTA, CDR2 FQGTGA. CDR3 sequence reads: CASSLTFGQGRTGELFF. CDR3 sequence (DNA): TGTGCCAGCAGCTTAACCTTCGGACAGGGGAGGACCGGGGAGCTGTTTTTT.

Only a few counts were recorded for this clone. The chain has TRBV27 and TRBJ1-4; 7 nucleotides align to TRBD1. The CDR3 totals 15 residues. The germline gives CDR1 MNHEY, CDR2 SMNVEV (reference sequence). V lost 7 bases to trimming and J lost 2 bases; unmatched junction nucleotides: 7. This CDR3 is CASKPTGVTNEKLFF. The CDR3 DNA is TGTGCCAGCAAACCCACAGGGGTGACTAATGAAAAACTGTTTTTT.

V is TRBV5-4 and J is TRBJ2-2; the D gene is possibly TRBD1 (7 bases). Between the trimmed V and J ends, which lost 4 bases and 3 bases, there was a span of 22 bases. The CDR3 is 18 residues long. Per the germline V gene, CDR1 is SGHNT and CDR2 is YYREEE (reference sequence). CDR3 bases: TGTGCCAGCAGCCTATTTCCGAAGACAGGGACTTACACCGGGGAGCTGTTTTTT. This codes for CASSLFPKTGTYTGELFF.

The chain combines TRBV11-3 with TRBJ1-1; D is uncertain. The CDR3 contains 13 residues. The V and J ends lost 5 bases and 10 bases respectively, with 17 bases between them. Germline assignment: CDR1 SGHNT and CDR2 YENEEA. CDR3 in amino acids: CASSESPIVGAFF. CDR3 in DNA: TGTGCCAGCAGCGAAAGCCCCATTGTCGGAGCTTTCTTT.

The V and J genes are TRBV27 and TRBJ1-5, with a possible D match to TRBD1 (6 bases). CDR1 MNHEY and CDR2 SMNVEV come from the germline V gene (reference sequence). The CDR3 has 15 amino acids. V lost 3 bases, J lost 10 bases, and 19 bases lay in between. The CDR3 DNA follows: TGTGCCAGCAGTTTGGGGGGGGCGCGAAGGGAACCCCAGCATTTT. This sequence encodes CASSLGGARREPQHF.

V gene TRBV3-1 (or the pseudogene TRBV3-2) combines with J gene TRBJ2-7; TRBD2 is a possible D gene (5 bases). Germline assignment: CDR1 LGHDT and CDR2 YNNKEL (reference sequence). V was shortened by 8 bases and J by 0 bases, with 14 bases between the two germline ends. This CDR3 has 14 residues. The CDR3 loop reads CASAPGSGSYEQYF. The CDR3, as DNA: TGTGCCAGCGCCCCGGGCAGCGGCTCCTACGAGCAGTACTTC.

V is TRBV2 and J is TRBJ2-3; TRBD2 might be the D (6 bases). The CDR3 has 14 amino acids. V lost 10 bases, J lost 0 bases, and 14 bases lay in between. Germline loops: CDR1 SNHLY, CDR2 FYNNEI. The CDR3 reads CATAGTLSTDTQYF. The CDR3 bases are TGTGCCACCGCCGGGACTCTAAGCACAGATACGCAGTATTTT.

This chain uses TRBV4-1 with TRBJ2-7; possible D gene TRBD1, 6 bases. The CDR3 totals 18 residues. From germline, CDR1 is MGHRA and CDR2 YSYEKL. Trimming shortened V by 1 base and J by 0 bases, and 19 bases separated the two germline ends. CDR3 residues: CASSQVPTGKASSYEQYF. The CDR3 DNA reads TGCGCCAGCAGCCAAGTCCCTACAGGGAAGGCCAGCTCCTACGAGCAGTACTTC.

This rearrangement joins TRBV29-1 to TRBJ1-1, with D perhaps matching TRBD1 (5 bases). The V gene lost 1 base and the J gene lost 4 bases, with 10 bases spanning the gap. The CDR3 extends over 13 amino acids. CDR1 is SQVTM and CDR2 is ANQGSEA in the germline V gene. For the CDR3, the DNA is TGCAGCGTTGAAGGGGTGGGGGGCACTGAAGCTTTCTTT. Translation gives CSVEGVGGTEAFF.

The J gene is TRBJ1-2, the V gene TRBV6-5; TRBD1 might be the D (6 bases). V lost 6 bases and J lost 0, with 11 bases in between. The CDR3 runs to 14 residues. Germline lookup yields CDR1 MNHEY and CDR2 SVGAGI. The CDR3 here is CASSPWTANYGYTF. The CDR3 DNA sequence: TGTGCCAGCAGCCCCTGGACAGCTAACTATGGCTACACCTTC.

The J gene is TRBJ2-7, the V gene TRBV14, with TRBD2 as a possible D gene (6 bases). Germline CDR1 and CDR2: SGHDN and FVKESK. The V and J ends lost 3 bases and 2 bases respectively, with 8 bases between them. The CDR3 is 13 residues long. CDR3 in DNA: TGTGCCAGCAGCCAGGGACTGCCCTACGAGCAGTACTTC. As protein: CASSQGLPYEQYF.

This clone has a handful of counts. The CDR3 DNA is TGTGCTAGTGGATGGGACTCGTGGTCCTACAATGAGCAGTTCTTC. Translating gives CASGWDSWSYNEQFF. The V gene is TRBV12-5, the J gene TRBJ2-1; a possible D gene is TRBD2 (6 bases). Germline lookup yields CDR1 LGHNT and CDR2 FRNRAP. This CDR3 region has 15 residues. V lost 6 bases, J lost 1 base, and 13 bases lay in between.